This T cell receptor (beta chain) was recorded in a study of T-cell reconstitution after alpha-beta-depleted transplantation in children. The J segment lost 3 bases and the V segment lost 4 bases, leaving 10 bases of the junction unmatched. Germline CDR1 SGHDT, CDR2 YYEEEE. The length of the CDR3 is 15 residues. A few counts support this clonotype. Preparation of the TCRbeta library involved a method that used unique molecular identifiers. TCRdb re-analysed the PCR reads in MiXCR, keeping a single row per CDR3 protein. The repertoire includes about 980,000 distinct CDR3 sequences, roughly 29% of them detected once, and approximately 30% sits in the top ten.

The starting material was PBMCs, mostly from graft donor cells, obtained 360 days after TCRalphabeta/CD19-depleted stem cell transplant. This TCR was recovered from a boy less than two years old who had a stem cell transplant for SCID, so the T cells may come from the graft donor. This rearrangement joins TRBV5-6 to TRBJ2-7; 7 bases fit TRBD1. CDR3 protein: CASSPAPGQNYEQYF. The CDR3 coding sequence is TGTGCCAGCAGCCCGGCCCCGGGACAGAACTACGAGCAGTACTTC.